The TCR beta chain under discussion was sequenced for a study of shared clonotypes between healthy human individuals. Germline V gene lookup returns CDR1 SNHLY and CDR2 FYNNEI. The length of the CDR3 is 15 residues. Trimming cost V 2 bases and J 3 bases; bases outside gene matches: 6. Replicate PCRs were loaded with roughly 0.3 ug DNA from unsorted PBMC, approximately 31,000 T cell genomes. Original methodology: Junction-only sequences without quality scores came from ImmunoSEQ, so filtering differed. Sequenced by immunoSEQ multiplex PCR; TCRdb stores in-frame clones only, minus some. V and J calls and clone size are those listed in that table; D and trimming were worked out from the DNA. The repertoire holds about 490,000 clones, with 65% to 80% as singletons.

Sequencing input: PBMCs. This rearrangement joins TRBV2 to TRBJ2-7; 8 nucleotides match TRBD2. This receptor was taken from a woman aged 40-49 years in good health. Some clones in this sample may be carry-over from other donors' samples. The CDR3 coding sequence is TGTGCCAGCAGTGAATTCGGGACTAGTATCTACGAGCAGTACTTC. Its protein product is CASSEFGTSIYEQYF.